These T cell receptor beta chains were read from a single sample in a study of blood T cell repertoires in COVID-19. The repertoire was sequenced with immunoSEQ multiplex PCR; TCRdb's copy has only in-frame clones and lacks some. The repertoire consists of 100,000 to 150,000 clones, with about 81% occurring once and the leading ten covering roughly 15%. Material: peripheral blood. These receptors all come from a man aged 30 to 45 with COVID-19, enrolled during active disease. The CDR3 runs from the conserved cysteine through the conserved F or W. The D gene is left open where the match is weak. The size field is filled for only some rows; it gives once, few, many or a size class.

d_gene: -
v_gene: TRBV28
j_gene: TRBJ2-2
abundance: -
CDR3aa: CASSLAGSPYTGELFF
CDR3nt: TGTGCCAGCAGTTTAGCCGGTTCCCCATACACCGGGGAGCTGTTTTTT

d_gene: -
v_gene: TRBV6-2/TRBV6-3
j_gene: TRBJ1-5
abundance: -
CDR3aa: CASSLGVSNQPQHF
CDR3nt: TGTGCCAGCAGTTTAGGGGTTAGTAATCAGCCCCAGCATTTT

d_gene: -
v_gene: TRBV11-3
j_gene: TRBJ2-5
abundance: -
CDR3aa: CASSPRGGQETQYF
CDR3nt: TGTGCCAGCAGCCCCAGGGGCGGCCAAGAGACCCAGTACTTC

d_gene: -
v_gene: TRBV15
j_gene: TRBJ2-4
abundance: -
CDR3aa: CATSADRFQGAKNIQYF
CDR3nt: TGTGCCACCAGCGCCGATAGATTCCAGGGGGCCAAAAACATTCAGTACTTC

d_gene: TRBD1
v_gene: TRBV9
j_gene: TRBJ1-3
abundance: -
CDR3aa: CASSVATGAFSGNTIYF
CDR3nt: TGTGCCAGCAGCGTAGCTACAGGGGCCTTCTCTGGAAACACCATATATTTT

d_gene: -
v_gene: TRBV7-2
j_gene: TRBJ1-1
abundance: few
CDR3aa: CASSRAVSAFF
CDR3nt: TGTGCCAGCAGCCGAGCCGTTTCGGCTTTCTTT

d_gene: -
v_gene: TRBV7-8
j_gene: TRBJ1-4
abundance: -
CDR3aa: CASSLQAEKLFF
CDR3nt: TGTGCCAGCAGCTTACAAGCAGAAAAACTGTTTTTT

d_gene: TRBD1
v_gene: TRBV5-5
j_gene: TRBJ1-1
abundance: once
CDR3aa: CASSILPGQGAEAFF
CDR3nt: TGTGCCAGCAGCATCCTTCCGGGACAGGGGGCTGAAGCTTTCTTT

d_gene: TRBD2
v_gene: TRBV15
j_gene: TRBJ2-1
abundance: -
CDR3aa: CATRRGGNNEQFF
CDR3nt: TGTGCCACCAGGCGGGGGGGGAACAATGAGCAGTTCTTC

d_gene: TRBD1
v_gene: TRBV24-1
j_gene: TRBJ2-1
abundance: -
CDR3aa: CATSETGGVYNEQFF
CDR3nt: TGTGCCACCAGTGAAACAGGGGGAGTTTACAATGAGCAGTTCTTC